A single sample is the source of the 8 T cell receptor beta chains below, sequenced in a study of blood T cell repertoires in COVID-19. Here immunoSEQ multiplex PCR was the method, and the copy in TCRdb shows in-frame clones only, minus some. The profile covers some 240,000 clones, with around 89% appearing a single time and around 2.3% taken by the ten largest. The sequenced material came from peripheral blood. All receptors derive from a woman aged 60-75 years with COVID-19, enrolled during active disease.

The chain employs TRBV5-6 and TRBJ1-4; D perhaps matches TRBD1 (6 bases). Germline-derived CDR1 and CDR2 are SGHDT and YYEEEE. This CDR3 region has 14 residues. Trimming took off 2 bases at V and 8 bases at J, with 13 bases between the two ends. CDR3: CASSLKGHHEKLFF. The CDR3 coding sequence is TGTGCCAGCAGCTTAAAGGGACATCACGAAAAACTGTTTTTT.

CDR3 residues: CASSDDRGWEKLFF. CDR3 in DNA: TGTGCCAGCAGTGACGACAGGGGTTGGGAAAAACTGTTTTTT. The rearrangement joins TRBV25-1 to TRBJ1-4; 8 bases match TRBD1. Germline assignment: CDR1 MGHDK and CDR2 SYGVNS. The CDR3 spans 14 residues. With V trimmed by 3 bases and J by 8 bases, 5 bases remained unmatched.

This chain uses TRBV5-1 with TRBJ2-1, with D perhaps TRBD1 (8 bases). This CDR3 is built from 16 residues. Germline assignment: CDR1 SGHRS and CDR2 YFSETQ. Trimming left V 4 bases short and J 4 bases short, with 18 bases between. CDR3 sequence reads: CASSLQGGNPYNEQFF. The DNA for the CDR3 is TGCGCCAGCAGCCTACAGGGGGGGAATCCATACAATGAGCAGTTCTTC.

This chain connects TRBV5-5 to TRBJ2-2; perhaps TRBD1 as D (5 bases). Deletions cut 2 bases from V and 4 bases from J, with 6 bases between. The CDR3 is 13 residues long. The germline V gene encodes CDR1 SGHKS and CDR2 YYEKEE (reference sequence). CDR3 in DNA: TGTGCCAGCAGCTTCCAGGGCACCGGGGAGCTGTTTTTT. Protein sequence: CASSFQGTGELFF.

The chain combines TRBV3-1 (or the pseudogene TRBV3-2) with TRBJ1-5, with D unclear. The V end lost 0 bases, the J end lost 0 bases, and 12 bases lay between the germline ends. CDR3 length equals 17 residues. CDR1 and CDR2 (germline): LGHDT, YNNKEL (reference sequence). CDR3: CASSQDSSLYSNQPQHF. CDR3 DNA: TGTGCCAGCAGCCAAGACTCGTCCCTTTATAGCAATCAGCCCCAGCATTTT.

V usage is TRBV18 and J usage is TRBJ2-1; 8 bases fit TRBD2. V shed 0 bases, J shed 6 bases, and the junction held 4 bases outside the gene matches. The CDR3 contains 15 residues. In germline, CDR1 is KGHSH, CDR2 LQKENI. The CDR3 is CASSPPGLALNEQFF. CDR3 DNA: TGTGCCAGCTCACCACCAGGACTAGCCCTCAATGAGCAGTTCTTC.

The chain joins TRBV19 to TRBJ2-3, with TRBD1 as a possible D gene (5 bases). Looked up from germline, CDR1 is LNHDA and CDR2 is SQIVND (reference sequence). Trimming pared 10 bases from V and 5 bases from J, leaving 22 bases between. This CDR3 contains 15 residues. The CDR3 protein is CATSSQGHARDTQYF. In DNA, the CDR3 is TGTGCCACAAGCTCGCAGGGTCACGCCCGAGATACGCAGTATTTT. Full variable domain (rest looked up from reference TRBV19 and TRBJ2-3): DGGITQSPKYLFRKEGQNVTLSCEQNLNHDAMYWYRQDPGQGLRLIYYSQIVNDFQKGDIAEGYSVSREKKESFPLTVTSAQKNPTAFYLCATSSQGHARDTQYFGPGTRLTVL.

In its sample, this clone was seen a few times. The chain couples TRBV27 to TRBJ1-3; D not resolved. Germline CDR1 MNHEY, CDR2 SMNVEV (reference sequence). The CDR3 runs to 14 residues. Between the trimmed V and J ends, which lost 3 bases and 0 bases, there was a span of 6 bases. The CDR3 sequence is CASSFASSGNTIYF. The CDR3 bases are TGTGCCAGCAGTTTCGCGAGCTCTGGAAACACCATATATTTT.